The 21 T cell receptor beta chains given below trace back to one sample, sequenced in a study of tumor and adjacent non-tumor tissue in lung cancer. The library came from three nested PCR rounds adapted from ARM-PCR protocols. Each CDR3 protein gets one entry after TCRdb re-called the multiplex PCR reads with MiXCR. The data contain 75,000 to 100,000 distinct CDR3 sequences, around 64% of them singletons. RNA was extracted from bulk tissue without any cell sorting. Sequencing input: lung tumor tissue. These TCRs come from a man aged 60-69 years with non-small cell lung cancer.

This clonotype has more than one count but fewer than ten. The CDR3 is CSAHYGIGETQYF. The CDR3 bases are TGCAGTGCTCACTATGGGATAGGGGAGACCCAGTACTTC. The V gene is TRBV20-1, the J gene TRBJ2-5; no definite D call. This CDR3 spans 13 amino acids. Deletions cut 5 bases from V and 5 bases from J, with 15 bases between. Germline CDR1 and CDR2: DFQATT and SNEGSKA (reference sequence).

This clonotype was observed a single time. A read error may explain this, as a much larger clone is one base away. The CDR3 sequence: CSARDFRRSRGAFF. As DNA, the CDR3 is TGCAGTGCTAGAGATTTTAGGAGATCCCGTGGAGCTTTCTTT. V usage is TRBV20-1 and J usage is TRBJ1-1; D gene unclear. V gave up 0 bases and J gave up 10 bases, with 18 bases separating them. The germline V gene encodes CDR1 DFQATT and CDR2 SNEGSKA (reference sequence). The CDR3 is 14 residues long.

With respect to this clonotype: A much larger clone lies a single base off, so this may be a read error. Likely a read error: the CDR3 ends without its conserved phenylalanine or tryptophan. V usage is TRBV7-9 and J usage is TRBJ2-3, with D possibly called TRBD1 or TRBD2 (6 bases each). The CDR3 covers 14 residues. The V end lost 5 bases, the J end lost 2 bases, and 11 bases lay between the germline ends. From germline, CDR1 is SEHNR and CDR2 FQNEAQ (reference sequence). CDR3 in DNA: TGTGCCAGCAGCATGCGGGACACCACAGATACGCAGTATCTT. Its translation: CASSMRDTTDTQYL.

V gene TRBV7-8 combines with J gene TRBJ1-5, with 8 bases identical to TRBD2. The end of the DNA aligns better with TRBJ2-3, so the J call may be wrong. The CDR3 spans 13 residues. CDR1 and CDR2 from the germline V gene are SGHVS and FQNEAQ. The CDR3 nucleotides read TGTGCCAGCCGATCGGGAGGGGATCAGTCCCAGTATTTT. The encoded protein is CASRSGGDQSQYF.

Remarks on this clonotype: This could be a read error, since a much larger clone is one nucleotide away. V is TRBV12-1 and J is TRBJ2-3; TRBD1 is taken as the D call from the table, unchecked against the DNA. TRBV12-1 is labeled a pseudogene. The CDR3 is 15 residues long. Written as DNA, the CDR3 is TGTACCGGCAGCTCCGTTGGGCGGGGTGTAAATACGCAGTATTTT. Encoded protein: CTGSSVGRGVNTQYF.

The CDR3 DNA reads TGCAGTGCTAGAGATCCGGCAAATCAGCCCCAGCATTTT. Protein sequence: CSARDPANQPQHF. The J gene is TRBJ1-5, the V gene TRBV20-1; D unresolved. Germline CDR1 is DFQATT and CDR2 is SNEGSKA (reference sequence). The CDR3 runs 13 residues. The V end lost 0 bases, the J end lost 4 bases, and 7 bases lay between the germline ends.

Of note for this clonotype: No conserved phenylalanine or tryptophan is present at the end of the CDR3, so a read error is the likely explanation. This chain joins TRBV11-2 and TRBJ2-7; no firm D call. Germline lookup yields CDR1 SGHAT and CDR2 FQNNGV. The CDR3 length is 12 residues. The ends were cut back, 5 bases at V and 4 bases at J, with 9 bases in the middle. This CDR3 reads CASSGIWYEQYI. The CDR3 DNA reads TGTGCCAGCAGCGGGATTTGGTACGAGCAGTACATT.

To note about this clonotype: Relative to the germline gene, one junction end is altered; a read error may explain this. The rearrangement joins TRBV4-1 to TRBJ2-7; possible D gene TRBD2, 6 bases. This CDR3 comprises 13 residues. CDR1 and CDR2 (germline): MGHRA, YSYEKL. The CDR3: CASSSEWRGEQYF. In DNA, the CDR3 is TGCGCCAGCAGCTCAGAGTGGAGGGGTGAGCAATACTTC.

This clonotype has ten or more counts. The chain combines TRBV6-1 with TRBJ2-3; D may be TRBD1 (5 bases). The CDR3 sequence is 14 residues long. Germline lookup yields CDR1 MNHNS and CDR2 SASEGT. The germline V and J ends were trimmed by 2 bases and 7 bases, with 13 bases remaining between them. As DNA, the CDR3 is TGTGCCAGCAGTGAATTTGGGGCCACCAATACGCAGTATTTT. This encodes CASSEFGATNTQYF.

This chain's CDR3 is CASSPRGSNEQFF. Here the CDR3 DNA reads TGTGCCAGCAGTCCACGTGGGTCCAATGAGCAGTTCTTC. This chain uses TRBV11-2 with TRBJ2-1; D gene unclear. There are 13 residues in the CDR3. Trimming pared 6 bases from V and 6 bases from J, leaving 12 bases between. Germline V gives CDR1 SGHAT, CDR2 FQNNGV.

In this sample, this clonotype turned up once. V gene TRBV6-1 combines with J gene TRBJ1-4; D is uncertain. This CDR3 has 13 residues. In germline, CDR1 is MNHNS, CDR2 SASEGT. DNA of the CDR3: TGTGACAACACCGGGAATGAGAATGAAAAACTGTTTTTT. This translates into CDNTGNENEKLFF.

The chain joins TRBV20-1 to TRBJ2-4, with TRBD2 matching over 9 bases. The CDR3 consists of 14 residues. Germline CDR1 and CDR2: DFQATT and SNEGSKA (reference sequence). V lost 6 bases to trimming and J lost 8 bases; unmatched junction nucleotides: 11. The CDR3 loop is CSARSSGGLDIQYF. Here the CDR3 DNA reads TGCAGTGCCAGGAGTAGCGGGGGTCTGGACATTCAGTACTTC.

This clonotype was observed many times. The rearrangement links TRBV29-1 to TRBJ2-5, with D uncertain. The CDR3 runs to 12 residues. Germline V gene lookup returns CDR1 SQVTM and CDR2 ANQGSEA. V was cut by 4 bases and J by 5 bases, with 11 bases left in between. The CDR3 sequence is CSVALSSETQYF. CDR3 in DNA: TGCAGCGTTGCCCTGTCTTCGGAGACCCAGTACTTC.

This clonotype was detected only a few times. The junction shows a germline mismatch at one end, possibly a read error. The V call is TRBV5-6, the J call TRBJ2-7; D is undetermined. The CDR3 sequence is 13 residues long. From germline, CDR1 is SGHDT and CDR2 YYEEEE. CDR3 sequence: CVSSPLGECEQYF. CDR3 DNA sequence: TGTGTCAGCAGCCCCCTTGGTGAATGCGAGCAGTACTTC.

Notes on this clonotype: Germline and junction disagree at one end, which may indicate a read error. This chain uses TRBV11-1 with TRBJ2-1; TRBD1 or TRBD2 may be the D gene (5 bases each). The CDR3 spans 14 residues. CDR1 and CDR2 from the germline V gene are SGHAT and FQDESV (reference sequence). The CDR3 spells CANSLVSGGTEQFF. CDR3 DNA sequence: TGTGCCAACAGCTTAGTCAGTGGGGGAACTGAGCAATTCTTC.

Worth noting for this clonotype: A read error may account for a junction end that differs from germline. This rearrangement joins TRBV6-2 or TRBV6-3 to TRBJ2-6; weak D call: TRBD2 (6 bases). Germline V CDR1 and CDR2: MNHEY, SVGEGT. The CDR3 contains 15 residues. CDR3 in amino acids: CASRDTSFGVNALTF. In nucleotides, the CDR3 is TGTGCCAGCAGAGATACTAGCTTTGGGGTCAACGCCCTGACTTTC.

The V call is TRBV12-3 or TRBV12-4, the J call TRBJ2-1, with 13 bases lining up with TRBD2. The CDR3 extends over 19 amino acids. V was pared by 4 bases and J by 3 bases, with 12 bases of the junction left unmatched. The CDR3 DNA reads TGTGCCAGCAGTTGCCGTGGGAGACTAGCGGGGGGTTTCTACAATGAGCAGTTCTTC. This sequence encodes CASSCRGRLAGGFYNEQFF.

Concerning this clonotype itself: At one boundary the junction diverges from the germline segment, which might be a read error. The rearrangement joins TRBV6-6 to TRBJ1-5; 9 bases match TRBD1. Looked up from germline, CDR1 is MNHNY and CDR2 is SVGAGI (reference sequence). The CDR3 loop spans 20 amino acids. As DNA, the CDR3 is TGTGCCATCAGTCACCATTGGGGACAGGGTATTTCAATTAGCAACCAGCCCCAGCATTTT. It translates to CAISHHWGQGISISNQPQHF.

This clonotype was counted ten times or more. V usage is TRBV6-6 and J usage is TRBJ1-1; D not resolved. Looked up from germline, CDR1 is MNHNY and CDR2 is SVGAGI (reference sequence). This CDR3 has 13 residues. V was shortened by 7 bases and J by 2 bases, with 11 bases between the two germline ends. The CDR3 region is CASTLHSNTEAFF. In DNA form, the CDR3 reads TGTGCCAGCACTCTCCACAGTAACACTGAAGCTTTCTTT.

In the case of this clonotype: An end of the junction does not agree with germline; a read error may underlie this. The chain employs TRBV6-5 and TRBJ2-3, with D perhaps matching TRBD2 (7 bases). The CDR3 has 17 amino acids. Germline lookup yields CDR1 MNHEY and CDR2 SVGAGI. As DNA, the CDR3 is TGTGTCAGCAGTTTTGGGACATCGGGGGGATTGACAGATACGCAGTATTTT. This encodes CVSSFGTSGGLTDTQYF.

This sequence joins TRBV13 and TRBJ2-7; no definite D call. This CDR3 has 11 residues. The V gene's germline CDR1 is PRHDT and CDR2 FYEKMQ (reference sequence). The V end was cut by 6 bases, the J end by 10 bases, with 13 bases between. The CDR3, as DNA: TGTGCCAGCAGTATTGAACACTCTCAGTACTTC. It specifies CASSIEHSQYF.